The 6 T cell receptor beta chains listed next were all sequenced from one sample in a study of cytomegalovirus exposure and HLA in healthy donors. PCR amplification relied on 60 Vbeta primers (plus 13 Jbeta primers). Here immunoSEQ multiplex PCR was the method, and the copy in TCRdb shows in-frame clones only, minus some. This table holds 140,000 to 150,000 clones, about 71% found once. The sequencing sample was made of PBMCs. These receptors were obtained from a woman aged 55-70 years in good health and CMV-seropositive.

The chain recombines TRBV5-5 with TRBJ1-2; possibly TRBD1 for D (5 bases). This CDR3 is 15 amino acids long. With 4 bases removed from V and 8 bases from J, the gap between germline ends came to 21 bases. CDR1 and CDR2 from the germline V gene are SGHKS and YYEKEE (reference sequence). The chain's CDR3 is CASSNSGPGAFGYTF. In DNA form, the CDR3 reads TGTGCCAGCAGCAATTCCGGGCCTGGGGCGTTCGGCTACACCTTC.

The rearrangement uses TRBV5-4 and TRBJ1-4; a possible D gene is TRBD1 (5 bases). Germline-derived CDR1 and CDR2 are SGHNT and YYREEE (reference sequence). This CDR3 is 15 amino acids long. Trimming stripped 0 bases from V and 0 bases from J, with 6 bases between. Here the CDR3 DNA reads TGTGCCAGCAGCTTGGCGGGGGCAACTAATGAAAAACTGTTTTTT. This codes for CASSLAGATNEKLFF.

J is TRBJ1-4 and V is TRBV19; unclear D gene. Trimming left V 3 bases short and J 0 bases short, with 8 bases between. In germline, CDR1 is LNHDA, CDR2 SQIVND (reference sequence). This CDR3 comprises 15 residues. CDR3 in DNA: TGTGCCAGTAGTATCCGACAACCAACTAATGAAAAACTGTTTTTT. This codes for CASSIRQPTNEKLFF.

This CDR3 is CASSDRGNEKLFF. The CDR3 nucleotides read TGTGCCAGCAGCGACAGGGGGAATGAAAAACTGTTTTTT. The rearrangement links TRBV7-9 to TRBJ1-4; TRBD1 matches at 9 bases. The germline gives CDR1 SEHNR, CDR2 FQNEAQ (reference sequence). The CDR3 consists of 13 residues. The V segment lost 5 bases and the J segment 5 bases; nucleotides outside the gene matches: 0.

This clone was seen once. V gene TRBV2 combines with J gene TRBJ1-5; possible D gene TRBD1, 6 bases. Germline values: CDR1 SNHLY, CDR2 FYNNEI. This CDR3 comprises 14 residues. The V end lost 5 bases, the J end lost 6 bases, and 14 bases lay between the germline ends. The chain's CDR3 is CASSFPGAGQPQHF. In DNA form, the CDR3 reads TGTGCCAGCAGTTTTCCAGGGGCGGGTCAGCCCCAGCATTTT.

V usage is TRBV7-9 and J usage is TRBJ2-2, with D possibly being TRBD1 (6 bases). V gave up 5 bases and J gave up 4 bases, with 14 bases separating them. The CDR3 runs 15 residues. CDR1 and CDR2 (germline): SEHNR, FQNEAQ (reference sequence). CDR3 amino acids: CASSPRQVSTGELFF. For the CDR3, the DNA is TGTGCCAGCAGCCCGCGACAGGTCTCCACCGGGGAGCTGTTTTTT.